The sample holds many counts of the clone carrying this TCR beta chain. As yet, its antigen is unknown. Using RNA template, CDR3s of TCR alpha and beta were amplified with iRepertoire arm-PCR. From the multiplex PCR reads, TCRdb called clonotypes with MiXCR, one entry per CDR3 protein. The sample consists of about 380,000 distinct CDR3 sequences, 41% of them appearing once. These data belong to a study of glioma-infiltrating T cells. Study background: Glioblastomas were WHO grade IV, sampled at first diagnosis; low-grade were grade II. Glioma patients had dexamethasone for six or fewer days before surgery.

Findings of the study overall: Non-neoplastic patients had below-expected tissue-blood divergence, while all gliomas exceeded expectation. A blood CDR3 motif signature was depleted in highly divergent patients.

The CDR3 extends over 11 amino acids. The V and J ends lost 11 bases and 3 bases respectively, with 10 bases between them. CDR1 and CDR2 from the germline V gene are MDHEN and SYDVKM. The sequenced sample consisted of glioma tissue, nonneoplastic brain tissue, or PBMCs (not recorded which). This TCR was sampled from a human donor with low-grade glioma or glioblastoma, undergoing nonglioma brain surgery, or in good health (not recorded which). This chain uses TRBV28 with TRBJ1-2; D unclear. The DNA of the CDR3 is TGTGCCTGCTTTAAGGACTATGGCTACACCTTC. Encoded protein: CACFKDYGYTF.